This T cell receptor (beta chain) was recorded in a study of lymphopenia after photon versus proton radiotherapy. Study findings and constraints: Larger post-nadir TCR diversity loss correlated inversely with survival in deceased patients. After lymphocyte nadir, photon-treated repertoires showed oligoclonal expansion, especially CD8+ Temra. Relative stability marked proton patients; photon patients lost diversity and naive cells. Survival link was tested only in deceased patients; proton benefit remains a possibility.

CDR1 and CDR2 from the germline V gene are GTSNPN and SVGIG (reference sequence). The CDR3 totals 13 residues. V shed 4 bases, J shed 6 bases, and the junction held 4 bases outside the gene matches. Points on this clone: Its matching antigen is unknown.

Generated by immunoSEQ multiplex PCR, the TCRdb table keeps only in-frame clones and is missing some. The data contain 150,000 to 200,000 clones, approximately 90% of them singletons. The material sequenced was peripheral blood, taken from a patient treated with photon-based radiotherapy. This clonotype was obtained from a man in his fifties with gastric cancer. The chain employs TRBV30 and TRBJ2-1; 9 positions match TRBD2. The CDR3 loop is CAWIPSGVNEQFF. CDR3 DNA sequence: TGTGCCTGGATTCCTAGCGGGGTCAATGAGCAGTTCTTC. Full variable domain (rest looked up from reference TRBV30 and TRBJ2-1): SQTIHQWPATLVQPVGSPLSLECTVEGTSNPNLYWYRQAAGRGLQLLFYSVGIGQISSEVPQNLSASRPQDRQFILSSKKLLLSDSGFYLCAWIPSGVNEQFFGPGTRLTVL.